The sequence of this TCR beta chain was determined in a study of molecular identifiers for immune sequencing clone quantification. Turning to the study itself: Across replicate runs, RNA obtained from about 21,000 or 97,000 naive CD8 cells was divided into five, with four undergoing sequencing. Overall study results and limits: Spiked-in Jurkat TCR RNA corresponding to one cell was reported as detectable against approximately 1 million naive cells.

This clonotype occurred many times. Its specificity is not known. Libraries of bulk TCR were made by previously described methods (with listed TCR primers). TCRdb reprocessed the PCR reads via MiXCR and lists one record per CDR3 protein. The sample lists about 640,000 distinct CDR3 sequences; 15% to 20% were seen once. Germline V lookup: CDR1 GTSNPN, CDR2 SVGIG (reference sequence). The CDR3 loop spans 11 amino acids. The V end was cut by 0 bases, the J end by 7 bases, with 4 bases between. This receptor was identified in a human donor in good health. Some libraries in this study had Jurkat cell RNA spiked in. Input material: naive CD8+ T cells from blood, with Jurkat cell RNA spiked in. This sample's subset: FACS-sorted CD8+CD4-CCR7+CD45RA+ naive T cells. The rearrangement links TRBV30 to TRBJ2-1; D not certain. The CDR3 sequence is CAWSVTNEQFF. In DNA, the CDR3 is TGTGCCTGGAGTGTAACTAATGAGCAGTTCTTC.